Presented here are 30 T cell receptor beta chains from one specimen sequenced in a study of cytomegalovirus exposure and HLA in healthy donors (dated by TCRdb to about 2017). To prepare the library, the immunoSEQ multiplex PCR assay was applied. As stored in TCRdb, this immuneACCESS dataset retains in-frame rearrangements with V and J assigned. A fraction of the clones does not appear; measured against another copy, unresolved V genes explain less than half of the discrepancy, and the remainder lacks a known reason. The sample contains 55,000 to 80,000 clones, around 96% of them found a single time. The ten largest make up approximately 3.4% of the sample. The sequenced sample was PBMCs. These receptors originate from a man aged 18-30 years in good health and CMV-seronegative.

V is TRBV19 and J is TRBJ2-7; TRBD1 is a possible D gene (5 bases). V lost 3 bases and J lost 6, with 12 bases in between. This CDR3 region has 13 residues. The germline gives CDR1 LNHDA, CDR2 SQIVND (reference sequence). CDR3 DNA: TGTGCCAGTAGTATTCAGGGTTTACGCGAGCAGTACTTC. The encoded protein is CASSIQGLREQYF.

The chain employs TRBV7-6 and TRBJ2-7; 8 nucleotides align to TRBD1. CDR3 length equals 16 residues. Germline loops: CDR1 SGHVS, CDR2 FNYEAQ. Trimming at V came to 0 bases and at J to 6 bases, leaving 10 bases not matched to a gene. The CDR3 bases are TGTGCCAGCAGCTTAGCGTCGGCAGGGGGCGAATTCGAGCAGTACTTC. This encodes CASSLASAGGEFEQYF.

This chain uses TRBV7-3 with TRBJ1-1; D call uncertain. This CDR3 contains 15 residues. V was pared by 5 bases and J by 4 bases, with 17 bases between. Germline V gives CDR1 SGHTA, CDR2 FQGTGA. The CDR3 region is CASSPSGGLITEAFF. The CDR3 nucleotides are TGTGCCAGCAGCCCTTCCGGAGGGTTGATCACTGAAGCTTTCTTT.

The J gene is TRBJ1-5, the V gene TRBV2, with D unclear. CDR3 length: 17 residues. The germline gives CDR1 SNHLY, CDR2 FYNNEI. V was trimmed by 5 bases and J by 3 bases, leaving 20 bases between them. CDR3 in DNA: TGTGCCAGCAGTTCTCCCCCCCTCACAGAAATCAATCAGCCCCAGCATTTT. Protein product: CASSSPPLTEINQPQHF. The whole variable domain, filled in from reference TRBV2 and TRBJ1-5, reads EPEVTQTPSHQVTQMGQEVILRCVPISNHLYFYWYRQILGQKVEFLVSFYNNEISEKSEIFDDQFSVERPDGSNFTLKIRSTKLEDSAMYFCASSSPPLTEINQPQHFGDGTRLSIL.

The V gene is TRBV7-3, the J gene TRBJ2-5; D might be TRBD2 (6 bases). This CDR3 is built from 14 residues. Trimming took off 4 bases at V and 5 bases at J, with 14 bases between the two ends. CDR1 SGHTA and CDR2 FQGTGA come from the germline V gene. In nucleotides, the CDR3 is TGTGCCAGCAGCTCGGGGGACGGGGGTGAGACCCAGTACTTC. This gives the protein CASSSGDGGETQYF.

This chain links TRBV27 with TRBJ1-4; a possible D gene is TRBD1 (5 bases). The CDR3 has 16 residues. V lost 1 base, J lost 7 bases, and 16 bases lay in between. From germline, CDR1 is MNHEY and CDR2 SMNVEV (reference sequence). CDR3 residues: CASSLLGGENREKLFF. CDR3 nucleotide sequence: TGTGCCAGCAGTTTATTGGGAGGGGAAAATCGTGAAAAACTGTTTTTT.

V usage is TRBV7-9 and J usage is TRBJ2-1, with unresolved D. Germline V CDR1 and CDR2: SEHNR, FQNEAQ (reference sequence). This CDR3 spans 14 amino acids. V was pared by 2 bases and J by 7 bases, with 12 bases between. The CDR3 is CASSLTGAVNEQFF. CDR3 nucleotide sequence: TGTGCCAGCAGCTTAACGGGTGCCGTGAATGAGCAGTTCTTC.

This clone was seen more than once but under ten times. The rearrangement links TRBV6-1 to TRBJ2-5, with TRBD2 identical over 7 bases. Germline CDR1 reads MNHNS; CDR2 reads SASEGT. The J segment lost 2 bases and the V segment lost 4 bases, leaving 16 bases of the junction unmatched. CDR3 size: 18 residues. The CDR3 DNA sequence: TGTGCCAGCAGTGTACAAATCCCGCGGTCCGGGGGGCAAGAGACCCAGTACTTC. This gives the protein CASSVQIPRSGGQETQYF.

In nucleotides, the CDR3 is TGTGCCAGCAGTTATTTTGGGGCTCCTGAAGCTTTCTTT. Translating it yields CASSYFGAPEAFF. The chain employs TRBV6-5 and TRBJ1-1, with a weak D call TRBD1 (5 bases). Germline loops: CDR1 MNHEY, CDR2 SVGAGI. CDR3 length: 13 residues. V lost 3 bases, J lost 6 bases, and 11 bases lay in between.

The chain recombines TRBV30 with TRBJ1-4; 9 bases are shared with TRBD1. The length of the CDR3 is 15 residues. The V segment lost 5 bases and the J segment 3 bases; nucleotides outside the gene matches: 7. The germline gives CDR1 GTSNPN, CDR2 SVGIG (reference sequence). The CDR3 coding sequence is TGTGCCTGGGGGACAGGGCACGCGTCTAATGAAAAACTGTTTTTT. Translation gives CAWGTGHASNEKLFF.

The genes are TRBV2 and TRBJ2-5; 7 bases map to TRBD2. The CDR3 is made up of 16 amino acids. The junction had 14 bases not matched to a gene; V was cut back by 2 bases and J by 8 bases. The germline V gene encodes CDR1 SNHLY and CDR2 FYNNEI. The chain's CDR3 is CASSEWGGVERGTQYF. The CDR3 DNA is TGTGCCAGCAGTGAATGGGGGGGGGTTGAACGAGGAACCCAGTACTTC.

The chain recombines TRBV11-2 with TRBJ2-6; 9 bases are a match to TRBD2. Per the germline V gene, CDR1 is SGHAT and CDR2 is FQNNGV. The length of the CDR3 is 16 residues. V dropped 4 bases and J dropped 3; count of bases not matched to a gene: 4. CDR3 protein: CASSSGTSFGANVLTF. CDR3 nucleotide sequence: TGTGCCAGCAGCTCCGGGACTAGCTTTGGGGCCAACGTCCTGACTTTC.

The chain uses TRBV6-5 and TRBJ1-1; D is uncertain. Germline V gene sequence: CDR1 MNHEY, CDR2 SVGAGI. This CDR3 contains 11 residues. V gave up 4 bases and J gave up 6 bases, with 6 bases separating them. CDR3 DNA: TGTGCCAGCAGTTCTGGCCCTGAAGCTTTCTTT. It specifies CASSSGPEAFF.

The rearrangement uses TRBV7-9 and TRBJ1-1; 7 bases align to TRBD1. Germline-derived CDR1 and CDR2 are SEHNR and FQNEAQ (reference sequence). The junction had 5 bases not matched to a gene; V was cut back by 6 bases and J by 1 base. This CDR3 contains 14 residues. CDR3 nucleotide sequence: TGTGCCAGCAGAAGTACAGGGGCGAACACTGAAGCTTTCTTT. Protein: CASRSTGANTEAFF.

The chain recombines TRBV10-3 with TRBJ2-7; no reliable D call. The germline V and J ends were trimmed by 2 bases and 6 bases, with 11 bases remaining between them. This CDR3 is 13 amino acids long. Per germline, CDR1 ENHRY and CDR2 SYGVKD. The CDR3 region has the DNA TGTGCCATCAGTGAGGGCTTTTCTCCCGAGCAGTACTTC. This translates into CAISEGFSPEQYF.

The V gene is TRBV7-2, the J gene TRBJ2-2, with D possibly TRBD2 on 7 matching bases. The CDR3 is 16 amino acids. Trimming shortened V by 5 bases and J by 0 bases, and 13 bases separated the two germline ends. In germline, CDR1 is SGHTA, CDR2 FQGNSA. The CDR3 region is CASSRRGGANTGELFF. CDR3 coding DNA: TGTGCCAGCAGCCGCAGAGGGGGGGCGAACACCGGGGAGCTGTTTTTT.

The chain carries TRBV5-6 and TRBJ2-1; 16 nucleotides match TRBD2. The CDR3 is 16 amino acids. CDR1 and CDR2 (germline): SGHDT, YYEEEE. Trimming removed 3 bases from V and 6 bases from J; junction bases left unmatched: 3. CDR3 residues: CASSSGLAGGRNEQFF. In nucleotides, the CDR3 is TGTGCCAGCAGCTCGGGACTAGCGGGGGGGCGCAATGAGCAGTTCTTC.

This clone was picked up a small number of times. The gene calls are TRBV5-4 and TRBJ2-2; D unresolved. The CDR3 sequence is 12 residues long. V lost 2 bases, J lost 7 bases, and 6 bases lay in between. Germline CDR1 SGHNT, CDR2 YYREEE (reference sequence). The CDR3 is CASSLFLGELFF. In DNA form, the CDR3 reads TGTGCCAGCAGCTTATTTCTCGGGGAGCTGTTTTTT.

The chain has TRBV19 and TRBJ1-2, with D uncertain. Trimming took 3 bases from V and 12 from J, leaving 14 bases between them. The V gene's germline CDR1 is LNHDA and CDR2 SQIVND (reference sequence). The CDR3 totals 12 residues. Here the CDR3 DNA reads TGTGCCAGTAGTATTGAACCACTTGCCCACACCTTC. This gives the protein CASSIEPLAHTF.

The chain is built from TRBV14 and TRBJ2-3; 8 bases line up with TRBD2. The germline gives CDR1 SGHDN, CDR2 FVKESK. Trimming at V came to 4 bases and at J to 4 bases, leaving 7 bases not matched to a gene. The CDR3 runs 15 residues. Written as DNA, the CDR3 is TGTGCCAGCAGCCTTCTCGGGGGGGGCGCAGATACGCAGTATTTT. Encoded protein: CASSLLGGGADTQYF.

The gene calls are TRBV7-2 and TRBJ1-2; perhaps TRBD1 as D (6 bases). V was clipped by 5 bases and J by 4 bases, with 14 bases between them. Germline V gene data show CDR1 as SGHTA and CDR2 as FQGNSA. This CDR3 is built from 14 residues. The CDR3 sequence: CASSVSTGAYGYTF. The CDR3 DNA is TGTGCCAGCAGCGTTTCGACAGGAGCCTATGGCTACACCTTC.

V is TRBV6-6 and J is TRBJ1-1; D possibly corresponds to TRBD1 (6 bases). Germline loops: CDR1 MNHNY, CDR2 SVGAGI (reference sequence). Trimming took 0 bases from V and 3 from J, leaving 11 bases between them. The CDR3 has 15 residues. CDR3 region: CASSYSYRVDTEAFF. The CDR3 bases are TGTGCCAGCAGTTACTCCTACAGGGTGGACACTGAAGCTTTCTTT.

The chain links TRBV7-9 to TRBJ2-3; the D gene is possibly TRBD1 (6 bases). Germline lookup yields CDR1 SEHNR and CDR2 FQNEAQ (reference sequence). The V gene lost 8 bases and the J gene lost 6 bases, with 12 bases spanning the gap. The length of the CDR3 is 12 residues. CDR3 region: CASFPRGDTQYF. The CDR3, as DNA: TGTGCCAGCTTTCCCAGGGGTGATACGCAGTATTTT.

Written as DNA, the CDR3 is TGTGCCAGCAGTTCAGCGGGCCCTTCCTACGAGCAGTACTTC. Its translation: CASSSAGPSYEQYF. The rearrangement joins TRBV27 to TRBJ2-7, with a tentative D call TRBD2 (6 bases). Germline assignment: CDR1 MNHEY and CDR2 SMNVEV (reference sequence). V was trimmed by 4 bases and J by 1 base, leaving 11 bases between them. The CDR3 runs 14 residues.

The chain has TRBV15 and TRBJ1-2; D may be TRBD1 (6 bases). CDR3 length: 15 residues. The germline V gene has CDR1 LNHNV and CDR2 YYDKDF (reference sequence). Between the trimmed V and J ends, which lost 3 bases and 3 bases, there was a span of 14 bases. The CDR3 spells CATSSFNRDHYGYTF. The CDR3 region has the DNA TGTGCCACCAGCAGCTTTAACAGGGATCACTATGGCTACACCTTC.

The chain has TRBV6-5 and TRBJ1-1; D unclear. The V end lost 0 bases, the J end lost 7 bases, and 12 bases lay between the germline ends. The CDR3 is 14 residues long. Per germline, CDR1 MNHEY and CDR2 SVGAGI. Written as DNA, the CDR3 is TGTGCCAGCAGTTACTCTGTGGGAGGGATTGAAGCTTTCTTT. Its protein is CASSYSVGGIEAFF.

The CDR3 nucleotides read TGTGCCAGCAGTCGGGGGCGGGTCGGGGACAGAGGTTCCTACGAGCAGTACTTC. It codes for CASSRGRVGDRGSYEQYF. V usage is TRBV11-2 and J usage is TRBJ2-7, with D possibly TRBD1 on 7 matching bases. CDR1 SGHAT and CDR2 FQNNGV come from the germline V gene. The CDR3 length is 18 residues. V was clipped by 6 bases and J by 1 base, with 25 bases between them.

This clone appeared once. The genes are TRBV5-5 and TRBJ1-1; TRBD1 matches 8 bases. This CDR3 has 14 residues. V gave up 4 bases and J gave up 1 base; unmatched junction bases: 3. Germline lookup yields CDR1 SGHKS and CDR2 YYEKEE (reference sequence). CDR3 loop: CASSLGTGNTEAFF. Written as DNA, the CDR3 is TGTGCCAGCAGCCTTGGGACAGGGAACACTGAAGCTTTCTTT.

The genes are TRBV19 and TRBJ1-1; D unresolved. Germline CDR1 and CDR2: LNHDA and SQIVND (reference sequence). The CDR3 contains 14 residues. Deletions cut 5 bases from V and 6 bases from J, with 16 bases between. The CDR3 sequence is CASSFGPGVAEAFF. In nucleotides, the CDR3 is TGTGCCAGTAGTTTCGGGCCCGGGGTGGCTGAAGCTTTCTTT.

CDR3 in amino acids: CASSDQSSGPSYNEQFF. DNA for the CDR3: TGTGCCAGCAGCGACCAATCTAGCGGCCCCTCCTACAATGAGCAGTTCTTC. This chain links TRBV9 with TRBJ2-1; TRBD2 matches at 7 bases. Looked up from germline, CDR1 is SGDLS and CDR2 is YYNGEE. With 3 bases clipped from V and 0 bases from J, the junction kept 9 bases outside the gene matches. This CDR3 spans 17 amino acids.